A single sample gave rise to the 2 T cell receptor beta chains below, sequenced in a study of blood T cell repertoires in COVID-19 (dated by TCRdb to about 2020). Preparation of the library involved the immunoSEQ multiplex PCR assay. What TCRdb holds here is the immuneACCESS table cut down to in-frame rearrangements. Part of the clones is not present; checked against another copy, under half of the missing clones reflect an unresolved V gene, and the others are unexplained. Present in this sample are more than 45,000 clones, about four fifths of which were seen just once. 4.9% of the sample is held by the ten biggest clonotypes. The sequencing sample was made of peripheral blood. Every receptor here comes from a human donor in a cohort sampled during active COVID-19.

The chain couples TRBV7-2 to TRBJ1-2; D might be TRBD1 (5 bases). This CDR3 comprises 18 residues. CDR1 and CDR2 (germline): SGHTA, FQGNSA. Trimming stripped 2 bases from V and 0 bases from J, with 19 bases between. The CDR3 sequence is CASSLREGSGLSNYGYTF. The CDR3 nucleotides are TGTGCCAGCAGCTTAAGGGAGGGGTCAGGTCTCTCTAACTATGGCTACACCTTC.

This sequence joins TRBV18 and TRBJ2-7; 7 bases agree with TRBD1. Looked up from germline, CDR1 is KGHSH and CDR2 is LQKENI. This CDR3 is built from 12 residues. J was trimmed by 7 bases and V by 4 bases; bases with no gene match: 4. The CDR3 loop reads CASSRTGLEQYF. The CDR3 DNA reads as TGTGCCAGCTCACGGACAGGTTTAGAGCAGTACTTC.